Listed here are 18 T cell receptor beta chains from one sample, sequenced in a study of blood T cell repertoires in COVID-19. This table comes from immunoSEQ multiplex PCR, and its TCRdb copy is limited to in-frame clones, with some not included. The repertoire holds approximately 26,000 clones, with around 87% as singletons. Sequenced material: peripheral blood. These receptors were taken from a human donor in a cohort sampled during active COVID-19. The donor label of this sample is uncertain.

The chain links TRBV28 to TRBJ1-2, with no clear D. The CDR3 length is 14 residues. Germline V CDR1 and CDR2: MDHEN, SYDVKM. Trimming removed 4 bases from V and 2 bases from J, with 11 bases in between. In DNA, the CDR3 is TGTGCCAGCAGTTCGCCACAACAAAACTATGGCTACACCTTC. Amino acids: CASSSPQQNYGYTF.

The chain has TRBV3-1 (or the pseudogene TRBV3-2) and TRBJ2-1, with TRBD2 identical over 13 bases. CDR3 length: 16 amino acids. Per the germline V gene, CDR1 is LGHDT and CDR2 is YNNKEL (reference sequence). With 6 bases clipped from V and 7 bases from J, the junction kept 9 bases outside the gene matches. In DNA, the CDR3 is TGTGCCAGCAGATTCACTAGCGGGGGGGGTCTAAATGAGCAGTTCTTC. Translating gives CASRFTSGGGLNEQFF.

J is TRBJ2-7 and V is TRBV6-2 or TRBV6-3; D unresolved. The CDR3 loop spans 16 amino acids. Germline-derived CDR1 and CDR2 are MNHEY and SVGEGT. V lost 2 bases to trimming and J lost 3 bases, with 17 bases between them. CDR3 protein: CASSYPRQEYGYEQYF. The CDR3, as DNA: TGTGCCAGCAGTTACCCCCGCCAGGAATACGGCTACGAGCAGTACTTC.

The V call is TRBV10-3, the J call TRBJ1-5, with 10 bases identical to TRBD1. J gave up 4 bases and V 0 bases, and 3 bases lay outside the gene matches. The CDR3 extends over 16 amino acids. Germline CDR1 ENHRY, CDR2 SYGVKD. The CDR3 region has the DNA TGTGCCATCAGTGAGTCGGGACAGGGGTCGAATCAGCCCCAGCATTTT. Residues: CAISESGQGSNQPQHF.

J is TRBJ1-5 and V is TRBV14; D is ambiguous. V lost 3 bases, J lost 5 bases, and 8 bases lay in between. Germline CDR1 reads SGHDN; CDR2 reads FVKESK. This CDR3 region has 13 residues. The CDR3 DNA reads as TGTGCCAGCAGCCATAATACTTATCAGCCCCAGCATTTT. It translates to CASSHNTYQPQHF.

The rearrangement uses TRBV5-6 and TRBJ2-7; 7 bases map to TRBD1. CDR1 and CDR2 (germline): SGHDT, YYEEEE. J lost 6 bases, V lost 4 bases, and 13 bases had no gene match. This CDR3 region has 15 residues. The CDR3 region is CASSQGQVARGEQYF. The CDR3 DNA sequence: TGTGCCAGCAGCCAAGGACAGGTGGCCCGAGGCGAGCAGTACTTC.

The chain links TRBV6-6 to TRBJ2-6; TRBD1 matches 8 bases. Unmatched junction bases numbered 7, after V lost 5 bases and J lost 1 base. Germline CDR1 and CDR2: MNHNY and SVGAGI (reference sequence). CDR3 size: 17 residues. CDR3: CASSRGQVSSGANVLTF. CDR3 nucleotides: TGTGCCAGCAGTCGGGGACAGGTGTCTTCTGGGGCCAACGTCCTGACTTTC.

The chain combines TRBV7-2 with TRBJ2-5; 8 nucleotides align to TRBD2. V lost 5 bases and J lost 5; bases outside the gene matches: 10. This CDR3 contains 15 residues. Germline V lookup: CDR1 SGHTA, CDR2 FQGNSA. The chain's CDR3 is CASSPGGGRLETQYF. In DNA form, the CDR3 reads TGTGCCAGCAGCCCGGGGGGGGGCAGGCTGGAGACCCAGTACTTC.

The chain uses TRBV18 and TRBJ2-7, with 7 bases that match TRBD2. Germline assignment: CDR1 KGHSH and CDR2 LQKENI. Unmatched junction bases numbered 12, after V lost 7 bases and J lost 6 bases. The CDR3 totals 14 residues. The DNA for the CDR3 is TGTGCCAGCTGCCAGCGGTTAGGGGAGGGCGAGCAGTACTTC. Its translation is CASCQRLGEGEQYF.

V usage is TRBV12-5 and J usage is TRBJ2-1; 7 nucleotides match TRBD1. The CDR3 totals 16 residues. CDR1 is LGHNT and CDR2 is FRNRAP in the germline V gene. The junction had 11 bases not matched to a gene; V was cut back by 5 bases and J by 4 bases. Here the CDR3 reads CASGPYPRTGYNEQFF. CDR3 bases: TGTGCTAGTGGTCCCTACCCAAGGACAGGATACAATGAGCAGTTCTTC. The full variable domain, rest sourced from reference TRBV12-5 and TRBJ2-1, is DARVTQTPRHKVTEMGQEVTMRCQPILGHNTVFWYRQTMMQGLELLAYFRNRAPLDDSGMPKDRFSAEMPDATLATLKIQPSEPRDSAVYFCASGPYPRTGYNEQFFGPGTRLTVL.

CDR3 in DNA: TGTGCCAGCAGCACCCAACAGGGGTCGTCCTATAATTCACCCCTCCACTTT. Encoded protein: CASSTQQGSSYNSPLHF. The genes are TRBV9 and TRBJ1-6; TRBD1 agrees at 7 bases. The CDR3 runs to 17 residues. V was clipped by 4 bases and J by 1 base; unmatched bases: 8. Germline V gene lookup returns CDR1 SGDLS and CDR2 YYNGEE.

In the case of this clone: This CDR3 is also generated by other DNA sequences in the sample. CDR3 nucleotides: TGTGCCAGCAGTCAGGGCTACGAGCAGTACTTC. Encoded protein: CASSQGYEQYF. V is TRBV12-3 or TRBV12-4 and J is TRBJ2-7; TRBD1 might be the D (5 bases). Trimming took off 5 bases at V and 3 bases at J, with 5 bases between the two ends. This CDR3 spans 11 amino acids.

Only one count was recorded for this clone. The CDR3 spells CASSLSWDRGNSPLHF. CDR3 coding DNA: TGTGCCAGCAGTTTATCTTGGGACAGGGGTAATTCACCCCTCCACTTT. The chain recombines TRBV27 with TRBJ1-6, with 10 positions matching TRBD1. V lost 0 bases and J lost 6; bases outside the gene matches: 2. The CDR3 extends over 16 amino acids. The germline V gene encodes CDR1 MNHEY and CDR2 SMNVEV (reference sequence).

The rearrangement uses TRBV6-5 and TRBJ2-5, with D unresolved. V lost 7 bases and J 5 bases, leaving 11 bases between the germline ends. Germline CDR1 reads MNHEY; CDR2 reads SVGAGI. CDR3 length: 12 residues. The CDR3 spells CASKSPRETQYF. CDR3 coding DNA: TGTGCCAGCAAATCCCCCCGGGAGACCCAGTACTTC.

This chain links TRBV6-5 with TRBJ2-2; D remains unclear. V lost 5 bases and J lost 8, with 6 bases in between. The CDR3 is made up of 11 amino acids. The germline V gene has CDR1 MNHEY and CDR2 SVGAGI. The CDR3 here is CASSIEGELFF. The CDR3 coding sequence is TGTGCCAGCAGTATCGAGGGGGAGCTGTTTTTT.

The chain joins TRBV6-4 to TRBJ1-1, with TRBD1 as a possible D gene (5 bases). Germline lookup yields CDR1 MRHNA and CDR2 SNTAGT. The V end was cut by 6 bases, the J end by 2 bases, with 10 bases between. The CDR3 is 13 amino acids. In DNA, the CDR3 is TGTGCCAGCAGCGTCAGGGAAAACACTGAAGCTTTCTTT. It is translated as CASSVRENTEAFF.

The rearrangement links TRBV5-6 to TRBJ1-2, with TRBD1 as a possible D gene (6 bases). CDR3 size: 13 residues. V lost 2 bases, J lost 8 bases, and 13 bases lay in between. Germline V lookup: CDR1 SGHDT, CDR2 YYEEEE. The CDR3 nucleotides are TGTGCCAGCAGCTTAGGGACAAAGGAAGGCTACACCTTC. Protein sequence: CASSLGTKEGYTF. Full variable domain (remainder filled in from reference TRBV5-6 and TRBJ1-2): DAGVTQSPTHLIKTRGQQVTLRCSPKSGHDTVSWYQQALGQGPQFIFQYYEEEERQRGNFPDRFSGHQFPNYSSELNVNALLLGDSALYLCASSLGTKEGYTFGSGTRLTVV.

This clone is a singleton in its sample. The chain combines TRBV12-3 or TRBV12-4 with TRBJ2-3; maybe TRBD1 (5 bases). The CDR3 runs to 12 residues. V gave up 5 bases and J gave up 3 bases, with 6 bases separating them. Written as DNA, the CDR3 is TGTGCCAGCAGTGACAGAACAGATACGCAGTATTTT. It is translated as CASSDRTDTQYF.